The clone carrying this TCR beta chain was seen many times. Its antigen remains unknown. CDR3 length: 14 amino acids. Looked up from germline, CDR1 is DFQATT and CDR2 is SNEGSKA (reference sequence). The junction had 4 bases not matched to a gene; V was cut back by 3 bases and J by 3 bases. TCRdb reprocessed the 5' RACE reads via MiXCR and lists one record per CDR3 protein. Of 60,000 to 75,000 distinct CDR3 sequences in the sample, less than 10% were seen once. This record comes from a study of neurological immune-mediated disorders. Points from the study as a whole: The greatest degree of TCR clonal expansion was observed in HTLV-1-associated myelopathy, with the lowest in multiple sclerosis, below that of healthy controls.

Indicated time point: longitudinal time-point 2. The receptor comes from a man aged 25-45 years in good health. This chain links TRBV20-1 with TRBJ1-5, with 8 bases lining up with TRBD1. The sequencing input was PBMCs. CDR3 coding DNA: TGCAGTGCTAGCACAGGGGGGAACAATCAGCCCCAGCATTTT. The encoded protein is CSASTGGNNQPQHF.